The present T cell receptor (beta chain) was sequenced within a study of cytomegalovirus exposure and HLA in healthy donors. PCR used 60 Vbeta primers and 13 Jbeta primers. The table came from immunoSEQ multiplex PCR; TCRdb's copy has only in-frame clones and leaves some out. Of 100,000 to 150,000 clones listed, around 78% were seen once; the top ten hold less than 2%. CDR3 size: 14 residues. Germline CDR1 reads SGHTA; CDR2 reads FQGNSA. V gave up 5 bases and J gave up 2 bases, with 12 bases separating them. Sequences were obtained from PBMCs. The receptor comes from a woman aged 50 to 60 in good health and CMV-seronegative. The chain links TRBV7-2 to TRBJ2-5; no reliable D call. CDR3 region: CASSISTVQETQYF. The CDR3 coding sequence is TGTGCCAGCAGCATAAGCACGGTTCAAGAGACCCAGTACTTC.